A single sample gave rise to the 10 T cell receptor beta chains below, sequenced in a study of T cell responses to AZD1222 COVID-19 vaccine. Sequencing was performed with immunoSEQ multiplex PCR; in TCRdb, only in-frame clones are kept and a portion is missing. Seen here are 90,000 to 150,000 clones, 91% observed once, and the top ten hold almost 5.5%. This sample comprised peripheral blood, obtained on day 0 of AZD1222 vaccination. These receptors originate from an adult in good health.

CDR3 DNA sequence: TGTGCCAGCAGCGTAGACCCTCAGCCTAGCACAGATACGCAGTATTTT. Translating it yields CASSVDPQPSTDTQYF. V and J are TRBV9 and TRBJ2-3; no definite D call. The CDR3 runs to 16 residues. Between the trimmed V and J ends, which lost 0 bases and 0 bases, there was a span of 11 bases. Looked up from germline, CDR1 is SGDLS and CDR2 is YYNGEE.

The rearrangement links TRBV5-1 to TRBJ2-1; D may match TRBD1 or TRBD2 (5 bases each). Trimming removed 4 bases from V and 4 bases from J, with 12 bases in between. This CDR3 comprises 14 residues. Germline lookup yields CDR1 SGHRS and CDR2 YFSETQ. In nucleotides, the CDR3 is TGCGCCAGCAGCCCTATGGGGGATTACAATGAGCAGTTCTTC. Amino acids: CASSPMGDYNEQFF. The full variable domain, in which reference TRBV5-1 and TRBJ2-1 provide the parts outside the CDR3, is KAGVTQTPRYLIKTRGQQVTLSCSPISGHRSVSWYQQTPGQGLQFLFEYFSETQRNKGNFPGRFSGRQFSNSRSEMNVSTLELGDSALYLCASSPMGDYNEQFFGPGTRLTVL.

J is TRBJ2-2 and V is TRBV2; D is possibly TRBD1 (5 bases). CDR1 and CDR2 (germline): SNHLY, FYNNEI. This CDR3 is 15 amino acids long. Trimming pared 2 bases from V and 0 bases from J, leaving 7 bases between. Written as DNA, the CDR3 is TGTGCCAGCAGTGAAAAGACAGCGAACACCGGGGAGCTGTTTTTT. Its translation: CASSEKTANTGELFF.

CDR3 amino acids: CASSAGEGYTF. The CDR3 DNA sequence: TGTGCCAGCAGTGCAGGGGAGGGCTACACCTTC. This chain joins TRBV27 and TRBJ1-2; possible D gene TRBD1, 6 bases. Germline assignment: CDR1 MNHEY and CDR2 SMNVEV (reference sequence). There are 11 residues in the CDR3. V was shortened by 5 bases and J by 8 bases, with 9 bases between the two germline ends.

This clone came up once. The rearrangement uses TRBV10-3 and TRBJ2-1, with 9 positions matching TRBD1. V dropped 7 bases and J dropped 4; count of bases not matched to a gene: 8. The CDR3 has 15 residues. Per germline, CDR1 ENHRY and CDR2 SYGVKD. The CDR3 region has the DNA TGTGCCATCAATACGGGACAGGGACCTTACAATGAGCAGTTCTTC. This gives the protein CAINTGQGPYNEQFF.

The CDR3 is CATSDPGLADVSYNEQFF. The CDR3 DNA sequence: TGTGCCACCAGTGATCCGGGGCTAGCGGACGTCTCCTACAATGAGCAGTTCTTC. This chain connects TRBV24-1 to TRBJ2-1, with 7 bases matching TRBD2. The germline CDR1 and CDR2 sequences are KGHDR and SFDVKD. There are 18 residues in the CDR3. Losses at the gene ends were 3 bases for V and 0 bases for J; bases not matched to a gene: 10.

The rearrangement uses TRBV5-1 and TRBJ1-1, with D unresolved. CDR3 length: 16 residues. The germline V gene encodes CDR1 SGHRS and CDR2 YFSETQ. V was pared by 0 bases and J by 5 bases, with 17 bases between. The CDR3: CASSLANRARSTEAFF. DNA of the CDR3: TGCGCCAGCAGCTTGGCCAACCGGGCAAGGTCTACTGAAGCTTTCTTT.

The chain joins TRBV19 to TRBJ1-2; D is uncertain. V dropped 5 bases and J dropped 4 bases, with 14 bases sitting between them. The CDR3 runs 14 residues. Per the germline V gene, CDR1 is LNHDA and CDR2 is SQIVND (reference sequence). The CDR3 nucleotides read TGTGCCAGTAGTGTATACGGAATCAGCTATGGCTACACCTTC. Its translation is CASSVYGISYGYTF.

The rearrangement links TRBV12-3 or TRBV12-4 to TRBJ1-5; a possible D gene is TRBD1 (6 bases). V was cut by 6 bases and J by 6 bases, with 12 bases left in between. This CDR3 region has 13 residues. The CDR3 region is CASSPGVPQPQHF. As DNA, the CDR3 is TGTGCCAGCAGCCCAGGGGTCCCTCAGCCCCAGCATTTT.

The sample holds a few counts of this clone. This chain joins TRBV2 and TRBJ2-3, with 11 bases that match TRBD2. This CDR3 is 15 amino acids long. Per the germline V gene, CDR1 is SNHLY and CDR2 is FYNNEI. Trimming at V came to 3 bases and at J to 5 bases, leaving 4 bases not matched to a gene. CDR3 DNA sequence: TGTGCCAGCAGTGATCGACTAGCGGGAAAAGATACGCAGTATTTT. Encoded protein: CASSDRLAGKDTQYF.